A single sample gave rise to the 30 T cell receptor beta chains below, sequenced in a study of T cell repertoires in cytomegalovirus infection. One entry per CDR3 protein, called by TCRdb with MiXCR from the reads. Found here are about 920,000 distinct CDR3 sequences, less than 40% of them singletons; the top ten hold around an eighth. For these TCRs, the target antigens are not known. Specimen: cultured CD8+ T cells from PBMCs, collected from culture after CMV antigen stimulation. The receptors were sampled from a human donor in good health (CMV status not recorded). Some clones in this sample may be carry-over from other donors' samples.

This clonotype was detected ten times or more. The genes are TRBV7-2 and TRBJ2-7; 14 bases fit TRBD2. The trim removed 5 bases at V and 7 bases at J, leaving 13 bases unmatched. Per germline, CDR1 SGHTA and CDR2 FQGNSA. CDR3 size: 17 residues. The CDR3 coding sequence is TGTGCCAGCAGCCCCTCCGGGACTAGCGGGGGACGGTCGGAGCAGTACTTC. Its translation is CASSPSGTSGGRSEQYF.

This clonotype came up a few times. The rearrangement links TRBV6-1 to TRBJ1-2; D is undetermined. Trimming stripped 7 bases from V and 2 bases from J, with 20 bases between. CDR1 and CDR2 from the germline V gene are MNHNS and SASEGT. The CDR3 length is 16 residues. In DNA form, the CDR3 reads TGTGCCAGCACTCCCTCTCGCTGGGGTTACAACTATGGCTACACCTTC. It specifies CASTPSRWGYNYGYTF.

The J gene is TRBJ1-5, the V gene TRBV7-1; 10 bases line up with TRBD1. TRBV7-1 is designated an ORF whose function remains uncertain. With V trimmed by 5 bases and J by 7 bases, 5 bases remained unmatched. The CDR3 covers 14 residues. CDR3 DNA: TGTGCCAGCAGCGACGGGACAGGGGAACAGCCCCAGCATTTT. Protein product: CASSDGTGEQPQHF.

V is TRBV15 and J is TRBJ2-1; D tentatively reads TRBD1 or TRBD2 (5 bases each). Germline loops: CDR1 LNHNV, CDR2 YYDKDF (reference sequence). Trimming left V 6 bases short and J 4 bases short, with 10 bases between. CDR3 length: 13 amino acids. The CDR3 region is CATRGTPYNEQFF. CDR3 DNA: TGTGCCACCAGAGGGACCCCATACAATGAGCAGTTCTTC.

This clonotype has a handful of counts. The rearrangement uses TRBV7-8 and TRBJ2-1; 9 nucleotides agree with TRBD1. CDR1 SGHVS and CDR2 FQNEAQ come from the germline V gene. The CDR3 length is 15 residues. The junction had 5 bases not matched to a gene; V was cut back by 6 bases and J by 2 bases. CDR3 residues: CASRRRTGAYNEQFF. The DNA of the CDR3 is TGTGCCAGCAGACGCCGGACAGGGGCCTACAATGAGCAGTTCTTC. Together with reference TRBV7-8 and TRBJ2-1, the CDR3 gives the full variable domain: GAGVSQSPRYKVAKRGQDVALRCDPISGHVSLFWYQQALGQGPEFLTYFQNEAQLDKSGLPSDRFFAERPEGSVSTLKIQRTQQEDSAVYLCASRRRTGAYNEQFFGPGTRLTVL.

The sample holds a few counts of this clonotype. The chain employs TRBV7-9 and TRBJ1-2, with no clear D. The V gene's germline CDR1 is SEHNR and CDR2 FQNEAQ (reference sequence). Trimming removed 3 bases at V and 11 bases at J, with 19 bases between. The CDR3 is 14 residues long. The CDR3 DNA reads TGTGCCAGCAGCTTCCTGGAAACAATCTTGAGATACACCTTC. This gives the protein CASSFLETILRYTF.

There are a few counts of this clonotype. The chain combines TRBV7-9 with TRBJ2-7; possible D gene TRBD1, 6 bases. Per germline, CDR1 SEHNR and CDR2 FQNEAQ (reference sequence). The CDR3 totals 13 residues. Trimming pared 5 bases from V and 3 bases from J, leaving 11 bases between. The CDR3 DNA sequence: TGTGCCAGCAGCCCATTGGACAGCTACGAGCAGTACGTC. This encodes CASSPLDSYEQYV.

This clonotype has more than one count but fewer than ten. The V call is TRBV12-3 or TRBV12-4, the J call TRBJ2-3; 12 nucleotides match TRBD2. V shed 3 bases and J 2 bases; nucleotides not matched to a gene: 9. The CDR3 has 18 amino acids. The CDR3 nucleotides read TGTGCCAGCAGTTTCGGAACTAGCGGGGGGTCCCCCACAGATACGCAGTATTTT. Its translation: CASSFGTSGGSPTDTQYF.

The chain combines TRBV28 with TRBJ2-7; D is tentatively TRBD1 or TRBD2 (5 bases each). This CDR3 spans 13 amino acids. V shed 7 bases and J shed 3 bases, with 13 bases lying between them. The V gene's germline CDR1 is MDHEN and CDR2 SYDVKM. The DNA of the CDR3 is TGTGCCAGCAACGGGGCCACGAGCTACGAGCAGTACGTC. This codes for CASNGATSYEQYV.

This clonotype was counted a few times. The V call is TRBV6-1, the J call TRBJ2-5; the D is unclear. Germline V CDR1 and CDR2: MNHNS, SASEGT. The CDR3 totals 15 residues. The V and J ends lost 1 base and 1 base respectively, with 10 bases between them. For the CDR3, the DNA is TGTGCCAGCAGTGAAGAGCCTGATATCCAAGAGACCCAGTACTTC. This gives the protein CASSEEPDIQETQYF.

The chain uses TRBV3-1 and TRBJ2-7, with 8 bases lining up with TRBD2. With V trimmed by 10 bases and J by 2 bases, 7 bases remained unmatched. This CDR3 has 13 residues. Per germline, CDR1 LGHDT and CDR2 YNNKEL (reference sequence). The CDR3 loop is CATAQGLAYEQYF. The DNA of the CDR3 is TGTGCCACCGCCCAGGGACTAGCCTACGAGCAGTACTTC.

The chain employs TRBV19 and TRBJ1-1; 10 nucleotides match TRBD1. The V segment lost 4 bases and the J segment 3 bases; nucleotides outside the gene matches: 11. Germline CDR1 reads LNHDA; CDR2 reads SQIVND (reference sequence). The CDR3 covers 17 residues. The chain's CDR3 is CASSTFDRGPRDTEAFF. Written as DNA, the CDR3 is TGTGCCAGTAGTACTTTCGACAGGGGGCCTCGGGACACTGAAGCTTTCTTT.

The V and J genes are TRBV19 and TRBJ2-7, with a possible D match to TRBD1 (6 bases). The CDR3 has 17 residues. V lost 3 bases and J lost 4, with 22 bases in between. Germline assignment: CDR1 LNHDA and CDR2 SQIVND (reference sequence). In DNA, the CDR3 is TGTGCCAGTAGTATTTGGCACAGGGCGAGATTTTCATACGAGCAGTACGTC. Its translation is CASSIWHRARFSYEQYV.

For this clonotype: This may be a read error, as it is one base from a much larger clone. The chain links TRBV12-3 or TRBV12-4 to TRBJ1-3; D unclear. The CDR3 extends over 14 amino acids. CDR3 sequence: CTSSSTAGGNTIYF. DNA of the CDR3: TGTACCAGCAGTTCCACCGCGGGGGGAAACACCATATATTTT.

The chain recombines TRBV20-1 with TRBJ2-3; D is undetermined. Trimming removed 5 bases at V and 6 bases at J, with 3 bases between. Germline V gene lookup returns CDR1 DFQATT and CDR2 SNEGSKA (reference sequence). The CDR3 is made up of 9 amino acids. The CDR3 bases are TGCAGTGCTCTTGATACGCAGTATTTT. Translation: CSALDTQYF.

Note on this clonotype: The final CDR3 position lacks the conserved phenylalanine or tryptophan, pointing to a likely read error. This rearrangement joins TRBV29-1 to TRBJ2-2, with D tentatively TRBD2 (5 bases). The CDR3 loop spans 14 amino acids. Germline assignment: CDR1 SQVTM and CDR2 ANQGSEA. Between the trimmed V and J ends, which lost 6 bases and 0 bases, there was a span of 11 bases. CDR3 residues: CSVDGLTNTGELFI. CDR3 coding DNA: TGCAGCGTCGATGGACTTACGAACACCGGGGAGCTGTTTATT.

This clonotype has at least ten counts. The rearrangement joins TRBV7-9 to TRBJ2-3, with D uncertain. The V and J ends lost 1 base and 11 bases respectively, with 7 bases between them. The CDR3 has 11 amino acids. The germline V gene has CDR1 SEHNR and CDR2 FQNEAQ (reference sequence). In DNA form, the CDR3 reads TGTGCCAGCAGCTTAGAGGTCCGGCAGTATTTT. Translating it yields CASSLEVRQYF.

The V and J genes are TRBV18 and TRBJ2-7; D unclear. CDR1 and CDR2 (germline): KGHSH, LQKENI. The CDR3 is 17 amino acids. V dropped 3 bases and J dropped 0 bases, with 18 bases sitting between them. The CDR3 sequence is CASSPSSGGLSSYEQYF. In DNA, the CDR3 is TGTGCCAGCTCACCCTCCTCGGGCGGCTTGAGCTCCTACGAGCAGTACTTC.

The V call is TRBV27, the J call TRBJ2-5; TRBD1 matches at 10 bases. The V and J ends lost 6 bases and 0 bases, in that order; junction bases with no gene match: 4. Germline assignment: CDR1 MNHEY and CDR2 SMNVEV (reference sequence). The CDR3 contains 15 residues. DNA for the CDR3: TGTGCCAGCAGGGGACAGGGGTCGTACCAAGAGACCCAGTACTTC. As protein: CASRGQGSYQETQYF.

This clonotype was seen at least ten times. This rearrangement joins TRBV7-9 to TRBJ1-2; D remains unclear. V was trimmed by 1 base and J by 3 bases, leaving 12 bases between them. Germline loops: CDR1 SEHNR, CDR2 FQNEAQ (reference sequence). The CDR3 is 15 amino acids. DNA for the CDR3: TGTGCCAGCAGCTTAGGCTCAGTCTTTCACTATGGCTACACCTTC. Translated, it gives CASSLGSVFHYGYTF.

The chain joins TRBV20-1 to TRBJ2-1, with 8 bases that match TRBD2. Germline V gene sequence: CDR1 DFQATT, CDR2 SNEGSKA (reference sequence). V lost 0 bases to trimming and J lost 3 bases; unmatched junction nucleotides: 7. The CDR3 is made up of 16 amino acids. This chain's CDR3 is CSAREEGRGDYNEQFF. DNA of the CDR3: TGCAGTGCTAGAGAGGAGGGGCGGGGGGACTACAATGAGCAGTTCTTC.

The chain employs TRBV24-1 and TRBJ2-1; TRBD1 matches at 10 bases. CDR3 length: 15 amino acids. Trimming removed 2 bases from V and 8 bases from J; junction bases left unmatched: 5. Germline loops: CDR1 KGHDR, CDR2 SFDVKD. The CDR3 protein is CATSDWTGGGYEQFF. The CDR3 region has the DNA TGTGCCACCAGTGATTGGACAGGGGGTGGGTATGAGCAGTTCTTC.

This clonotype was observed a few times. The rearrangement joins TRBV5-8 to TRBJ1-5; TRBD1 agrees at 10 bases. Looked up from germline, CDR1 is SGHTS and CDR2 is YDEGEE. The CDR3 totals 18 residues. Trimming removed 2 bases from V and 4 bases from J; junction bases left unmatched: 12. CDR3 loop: CASSFGWVGQGFNQPQHF. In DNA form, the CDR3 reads TGTGCCAGCAGCTTTGGATGGGTGGGACAGGGGTTTAATCAGCCCCAGCATTTT.

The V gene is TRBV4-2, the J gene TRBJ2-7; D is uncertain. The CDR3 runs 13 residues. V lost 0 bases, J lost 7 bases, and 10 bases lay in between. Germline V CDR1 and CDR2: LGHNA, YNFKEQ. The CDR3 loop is CASSQDLGQEQYV. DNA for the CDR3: TGTGCCAGCAGCCAAGATTTAGGGCAGGAGCAGTACGTC.

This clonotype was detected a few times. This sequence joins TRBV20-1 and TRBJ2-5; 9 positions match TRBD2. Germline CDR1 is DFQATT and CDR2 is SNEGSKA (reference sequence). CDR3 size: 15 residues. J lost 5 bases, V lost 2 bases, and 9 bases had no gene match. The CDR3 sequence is CSARFSGGREETQYF. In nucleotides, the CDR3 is TGCAGTGCTAGATTCAGCGGGGGGCGAGAGGAGACCCAGTACTTC.

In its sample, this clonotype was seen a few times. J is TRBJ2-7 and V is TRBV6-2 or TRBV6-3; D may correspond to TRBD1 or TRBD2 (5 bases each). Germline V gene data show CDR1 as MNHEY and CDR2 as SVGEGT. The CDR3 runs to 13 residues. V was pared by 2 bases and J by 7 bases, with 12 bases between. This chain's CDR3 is CASSYGGPQEQYV. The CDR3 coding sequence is TGTGCCAGCAGTTACGGGGGACCCCAAGAGCAGTACGTC.

The DNA for the CDR3 is TGTGCCAGCCGAGTCCCGTGGAAGCACTATGGCTACACCTTC. Translation gives CASRVPWKHYGYTF. The V and J genes are TRBV6-2 or TRBV6-3 and TRBJ1-2; D ambiguous. This CDR3 is built from 14 residues. The germline V gene has CDR1 MNHEY and CDR2 SVGEGT. V was clipped by 8 bases and J by 3 bases, with 16 bases between them.

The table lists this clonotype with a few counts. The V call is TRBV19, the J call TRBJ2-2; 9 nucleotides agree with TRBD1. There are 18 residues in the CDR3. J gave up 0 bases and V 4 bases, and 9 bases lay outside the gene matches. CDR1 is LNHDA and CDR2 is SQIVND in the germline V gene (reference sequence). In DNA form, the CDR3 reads TGTGCCAGTAGTACAAGCCACGGGACAGGGTCGAACACCGGGGAGCTGTTTTTT. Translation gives CASSTSHGTGSNTGELFF.

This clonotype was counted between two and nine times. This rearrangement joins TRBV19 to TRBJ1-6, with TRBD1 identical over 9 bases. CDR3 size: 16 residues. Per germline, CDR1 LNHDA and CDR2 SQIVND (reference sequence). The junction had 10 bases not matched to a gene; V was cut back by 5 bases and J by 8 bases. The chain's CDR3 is CASSPPTGGIDSPLHF. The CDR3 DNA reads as TGTGCCAGTAGTCCTCCGACAGGGGGAATAGATTCACCCCTCCACTTT.

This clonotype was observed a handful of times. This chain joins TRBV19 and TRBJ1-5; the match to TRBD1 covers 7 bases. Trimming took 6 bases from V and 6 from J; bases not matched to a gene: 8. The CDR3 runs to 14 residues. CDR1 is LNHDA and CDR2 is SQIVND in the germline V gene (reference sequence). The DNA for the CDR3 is TGTGCCAGTAGAGTACAGGGGTTTGGTCAGCCCCAGCATTTT. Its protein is CASRVQGFGQPQHF.